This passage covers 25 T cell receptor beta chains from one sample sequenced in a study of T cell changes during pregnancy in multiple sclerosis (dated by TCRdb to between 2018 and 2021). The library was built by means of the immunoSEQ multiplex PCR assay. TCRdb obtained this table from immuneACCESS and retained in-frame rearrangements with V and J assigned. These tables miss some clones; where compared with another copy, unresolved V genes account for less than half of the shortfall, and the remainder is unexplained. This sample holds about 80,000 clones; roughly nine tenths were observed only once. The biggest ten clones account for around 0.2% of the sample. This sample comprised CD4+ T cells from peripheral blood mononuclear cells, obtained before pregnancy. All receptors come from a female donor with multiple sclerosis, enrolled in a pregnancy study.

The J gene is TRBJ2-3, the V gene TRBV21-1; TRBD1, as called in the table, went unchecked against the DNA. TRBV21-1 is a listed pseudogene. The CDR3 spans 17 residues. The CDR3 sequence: CASSKTDTDGSTDTQYF. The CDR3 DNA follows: TGTGCCAGCAGCAAAACAGATACAGATGGTAGCACAGATACGCAGTATTTT.

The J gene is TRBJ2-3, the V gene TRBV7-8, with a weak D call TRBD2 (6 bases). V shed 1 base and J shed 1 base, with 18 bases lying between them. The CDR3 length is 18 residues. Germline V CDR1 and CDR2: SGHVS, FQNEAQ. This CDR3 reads CASSLGGGIGRGTDTQYF. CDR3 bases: TGTGCCAGCAGCTTAGGCGGCGGGATCGGGCGGGGCACAGATACGCAGTATTTT.

The CDR3 nucleotides are TGTGCCAGCAGCCTATTACTTGAGCAGTTCTTC. This encodes CASSLLLEQFF. The chain employs TRBV28 and TRBJ2-1; D is uncertain. Germline values: CDR1 MDHEN, CDR2 SYDVKM. The V gene lost 6 bases and the J gene lost 9 bases, with 9 bases spanning the gap. CDR3 length: 11 amino acids. Using reference TRBV28 and TRBJ2-1 for the parts outside the CDR3, the full variable domain is DVKVTQSSRYLVKRTGEKVFLECVQDMDHENMFWYRQDPGLGLRLIYFSYDVKMKEKGDIPEGYSVSREKKERFSLILESASTNQTSMYLCASSLLLEQFFGPGTRLTVL.

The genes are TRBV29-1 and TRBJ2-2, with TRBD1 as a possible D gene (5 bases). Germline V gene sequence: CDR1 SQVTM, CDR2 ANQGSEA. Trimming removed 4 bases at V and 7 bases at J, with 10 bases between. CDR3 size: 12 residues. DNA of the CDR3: TGCAGCGTTGGTGGGGCCGGCGGGGAGCTGTTTTTT. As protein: CSVGGAGGELFF.

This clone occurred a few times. The CDR3 here is CASSYSTGTSNQPQHF. CDR3 nucleotide sequence: TGTGCCAGCAGTTACTCTACGGGGACAAGTAATCAGCCCCAGCATTTT. The gene calls are TRBV6-6 and TRBJ1-5; tentatively, D is TRBD1 (6 bases). Trimming removed 0 bases from V and 4 bases from J, with 13 bases in between. The CDR3 has 16 amino acids. Looked up from germline, CDR1 is MNHNY and CDR2 is SVGAGI (reference sequence).

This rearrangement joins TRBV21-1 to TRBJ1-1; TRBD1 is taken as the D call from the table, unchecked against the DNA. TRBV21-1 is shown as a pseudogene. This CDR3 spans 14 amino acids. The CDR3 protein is CASSPTGFRGEAFF. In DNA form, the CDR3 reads TGTGCCAGCAGTCCGACAGGGTTTAGAGGTGAAGCTTTCTTT.

The CDR3 loop reads CASSTSGRATYNEQFF. CDR3 coding DNA: TGTGCCAGCAGCACTAGCGGGAGGGCCACCTACAATGAGCAGTTCTTC. This sequence joins TRBV9 and TRBJ2-1; 13 bases fit TRBD2. In germline, CDR1 is SGDLS, CDR2 YYNGEE. CDR3 length equals 16 residues. V shed 4 bases and J 2 bases; nucleotides not matched to a gene: 3.

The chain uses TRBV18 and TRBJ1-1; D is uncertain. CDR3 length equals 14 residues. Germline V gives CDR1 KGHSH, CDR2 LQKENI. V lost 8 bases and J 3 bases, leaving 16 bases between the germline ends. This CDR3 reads CASLPKPGYTEAFF. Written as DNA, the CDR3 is TGTGCCAGCCTTCCCAAACCGGGGTACACTGAAGCTTTCTTT.

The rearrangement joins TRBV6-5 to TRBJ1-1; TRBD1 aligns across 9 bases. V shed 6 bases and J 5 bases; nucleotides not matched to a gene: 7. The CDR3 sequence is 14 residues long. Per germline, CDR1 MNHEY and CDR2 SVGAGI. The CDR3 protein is CASSRTGVETEAFF. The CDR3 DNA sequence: TGTGCCAGCAGCCGGACAGGGGTAGAGACTGAAGCTTTCTTT.

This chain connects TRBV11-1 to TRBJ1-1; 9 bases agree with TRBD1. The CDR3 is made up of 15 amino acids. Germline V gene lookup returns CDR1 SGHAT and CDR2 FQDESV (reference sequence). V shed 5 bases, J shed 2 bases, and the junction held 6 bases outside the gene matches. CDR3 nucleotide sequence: TGTGCCAGCAGCACAGGGGACAGGGCTAACACTGAAGCTTTCTTT. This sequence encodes CASSTGDRANTEAFF.

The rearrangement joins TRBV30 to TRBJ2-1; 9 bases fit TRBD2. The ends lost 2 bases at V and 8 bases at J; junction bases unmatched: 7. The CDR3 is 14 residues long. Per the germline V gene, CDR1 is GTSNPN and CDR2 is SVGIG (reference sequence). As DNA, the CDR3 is TGTGCCTGGAGTTCGGCGGGAGGGCCTCATGAGCAGTTCTTC. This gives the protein CAWSSAGGPHEQFF.

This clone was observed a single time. The DNA for the CDR3 is TGTGCCACCTACCCATGGACAGGGGCGGAGACCCAGTACTTC. It translates to CATYPWTGAETQYF. The gene calls are TRBV28 and TRBJ2-5, with 9 bases identical to TRBD1. Germline assignment: CDR1 MDHEN and CDR2 SYDVKM. V trimming: 10 bases; J trimming: 5 bases; junction bases outside the gene matches: 11. The CDR3 sequence is 14 residues long. The full variable domain, with the rest looked up from reference TRBV28 and TRBJ2-5, is DVKVTQSSRYLVKRTGEKVFLECVQDMDHENMFWYRQDPGLGLRLIYFSYDVKMKEKGDIPEGYSVSREKKERFSLILESASTNQTSMYLCATYPWTGAETQYFGPGTRLLVL.

CDR3 region: CASSSQGGGYEQYF. In nucleotides, the CDR3 is TGTGCCAGCTCATCCCAGGGAGGTGGTTACGAGCAGTACTTC. V gene TRBV18 combines with J gene TRBJ2-7, with D tentatively TRBD2 (6 bases). Trimming took 5 bases from V and 4 from J, leaving 15 bases between them. The germline CDR1 and CDR2 sequences are KGHSH and LQKENI. The CDR3 is 14 amino acids. Complete variable domain (other parts from reference TRBV18 and TRBJ2-7): NAGVMQNPRHLVRRRGQEARLRCSPMKGHSHVYWYRQLPEEGLKFMVYLQKENIIDESGMPKERFSAEFPKEGPSILRIQQVVRGDSAAYFCASSSQGGGYEQYFGPGTRLTVT.

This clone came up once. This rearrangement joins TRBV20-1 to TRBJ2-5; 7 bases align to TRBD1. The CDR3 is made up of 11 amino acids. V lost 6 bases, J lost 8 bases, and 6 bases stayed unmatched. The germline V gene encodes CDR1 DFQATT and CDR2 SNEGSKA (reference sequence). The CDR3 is CSALDRETQYF. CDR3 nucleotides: TGCAGTGCCTTAGACAGGGAAACCCAGTACTTC.

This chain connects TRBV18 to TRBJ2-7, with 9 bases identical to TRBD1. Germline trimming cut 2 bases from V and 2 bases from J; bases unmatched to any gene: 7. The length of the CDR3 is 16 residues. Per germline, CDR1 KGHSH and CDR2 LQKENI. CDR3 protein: CASSPFGTGPTYEQYF. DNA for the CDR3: TGTGCCAGCTCACCATTTGGGACAGGGCCTACCTACGAGCAGTACTTC.

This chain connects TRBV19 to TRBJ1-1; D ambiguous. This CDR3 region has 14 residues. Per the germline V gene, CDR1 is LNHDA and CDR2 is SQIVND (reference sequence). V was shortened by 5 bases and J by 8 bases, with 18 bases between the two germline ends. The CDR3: CASSFGSDVREAFF. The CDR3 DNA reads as TGTGCCAGTAGTTTCGGGTCAGACGTAAGGGAAGCTTTCTTT.

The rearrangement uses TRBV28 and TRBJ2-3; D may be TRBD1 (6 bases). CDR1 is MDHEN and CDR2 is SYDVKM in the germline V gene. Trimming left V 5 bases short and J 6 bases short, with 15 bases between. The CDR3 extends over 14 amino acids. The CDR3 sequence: CASSGGVLTDTQYF. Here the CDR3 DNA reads TGTGCCAGCAGTGGGGGCGTCCTGACGGATACGCAGTATTTT.

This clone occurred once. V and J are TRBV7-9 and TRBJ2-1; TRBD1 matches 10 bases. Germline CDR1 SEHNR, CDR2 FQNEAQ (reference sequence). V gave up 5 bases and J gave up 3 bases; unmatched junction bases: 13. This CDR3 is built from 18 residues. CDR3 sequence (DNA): TGTGCCAGCAGCCCCCACCCCCGGACAGGGGGTTTCTACAATGAGCAGTTCTTC. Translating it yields CASSPHPRTGGFYNEQFF.

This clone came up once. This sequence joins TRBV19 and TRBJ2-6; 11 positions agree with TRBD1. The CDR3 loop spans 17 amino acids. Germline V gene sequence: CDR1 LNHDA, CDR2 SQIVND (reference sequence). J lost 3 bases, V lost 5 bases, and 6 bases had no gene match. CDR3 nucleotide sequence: TGTGCCAGTAGTCCCGGGACAGGGGGTGGTGGGGCCAACGTCCTGACTTTC. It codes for CASSPGTGGGGANVLTF.

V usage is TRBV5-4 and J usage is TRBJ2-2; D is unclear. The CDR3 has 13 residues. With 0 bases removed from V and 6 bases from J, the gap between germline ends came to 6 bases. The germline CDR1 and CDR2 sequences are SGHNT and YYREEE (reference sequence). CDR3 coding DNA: TGTGCCAGCAGCTTGGGAGTCCCCGGGGAGCTGTTTTTT. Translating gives CASSLGVPGELFF.

The CDR3 here is CASKITGGGGETQYF. The CDR3 DNA sequence: TGTGCCAGCAAAATAACAGGGGGCGGGGGGGAGACCCAGTACTTC. The chain couples TRBV6-5 to TRBJ2-5; D is possibly TRBD1 (9 bases). V lost 7 bases and J lost 5, with 20 bases in between. CDR1 is MNHEY and CDR2 is SVGAGI in the germline V gene. CDR3 length equals 15 residues.

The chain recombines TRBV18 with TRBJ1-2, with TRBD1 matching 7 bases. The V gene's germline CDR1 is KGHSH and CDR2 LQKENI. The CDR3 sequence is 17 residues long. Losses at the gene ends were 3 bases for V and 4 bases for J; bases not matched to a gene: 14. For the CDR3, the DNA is TGTGCCAGCTCACCCTCGGGGTCAGGGGGTCGAGGCTATGGCTACACCTTC. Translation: CASSPSGSGGRGYGYTF.

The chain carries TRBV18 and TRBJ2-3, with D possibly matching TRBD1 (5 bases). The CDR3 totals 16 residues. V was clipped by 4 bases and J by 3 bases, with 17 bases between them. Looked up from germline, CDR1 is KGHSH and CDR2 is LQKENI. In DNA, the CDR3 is TGTGCCAGCTCACGGAACTGGACACCTCTTACAGATACGCAGTATTTT. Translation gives CASSRNWTPLTDTQYF.

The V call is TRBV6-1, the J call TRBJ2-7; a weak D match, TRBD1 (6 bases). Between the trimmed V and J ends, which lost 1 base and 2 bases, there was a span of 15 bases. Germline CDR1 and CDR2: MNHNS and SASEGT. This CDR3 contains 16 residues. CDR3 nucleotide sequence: TGTGCCAGCAGTGAAGTGAGGTCGACAGGAACCTACGAGCAGTACTTC. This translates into CASSEVRSTGTYEQYF.

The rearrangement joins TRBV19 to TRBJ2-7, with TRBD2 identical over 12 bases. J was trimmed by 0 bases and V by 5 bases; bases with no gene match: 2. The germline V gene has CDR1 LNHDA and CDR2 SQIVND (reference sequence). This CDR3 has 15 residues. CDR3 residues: CASSRTSGISYEQYF. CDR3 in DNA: TGTGCCAGTAGTCGGACTAGCGGGATCTCCTACGAGCAGTACTTC.